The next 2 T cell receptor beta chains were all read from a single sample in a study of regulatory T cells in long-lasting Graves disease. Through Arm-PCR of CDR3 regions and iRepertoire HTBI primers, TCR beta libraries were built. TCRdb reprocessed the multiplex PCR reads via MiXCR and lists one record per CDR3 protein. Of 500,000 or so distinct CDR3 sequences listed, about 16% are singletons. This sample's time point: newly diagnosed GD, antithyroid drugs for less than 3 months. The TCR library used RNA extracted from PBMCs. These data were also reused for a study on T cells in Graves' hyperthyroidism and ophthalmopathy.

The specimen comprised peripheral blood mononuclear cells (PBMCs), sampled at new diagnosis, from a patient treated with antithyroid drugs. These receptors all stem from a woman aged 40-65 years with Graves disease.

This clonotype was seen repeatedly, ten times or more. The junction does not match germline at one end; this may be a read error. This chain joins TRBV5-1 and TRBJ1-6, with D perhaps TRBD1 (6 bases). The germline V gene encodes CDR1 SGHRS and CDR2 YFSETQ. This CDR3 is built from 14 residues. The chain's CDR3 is CASSLRQGNSPLHF. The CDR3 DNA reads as TGTGCCAGCAGTTTAAGGCAGGGGAATTCACCCCTCCACTTT.

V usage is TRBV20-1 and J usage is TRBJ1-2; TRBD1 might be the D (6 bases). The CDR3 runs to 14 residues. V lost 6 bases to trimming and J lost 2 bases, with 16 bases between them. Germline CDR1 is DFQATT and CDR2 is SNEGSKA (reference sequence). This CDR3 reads CSARILGQNYGYTF. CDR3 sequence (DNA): TGCAGTGCGAGAATCCTAGGACAGAACTATGGCTACACCTTC.